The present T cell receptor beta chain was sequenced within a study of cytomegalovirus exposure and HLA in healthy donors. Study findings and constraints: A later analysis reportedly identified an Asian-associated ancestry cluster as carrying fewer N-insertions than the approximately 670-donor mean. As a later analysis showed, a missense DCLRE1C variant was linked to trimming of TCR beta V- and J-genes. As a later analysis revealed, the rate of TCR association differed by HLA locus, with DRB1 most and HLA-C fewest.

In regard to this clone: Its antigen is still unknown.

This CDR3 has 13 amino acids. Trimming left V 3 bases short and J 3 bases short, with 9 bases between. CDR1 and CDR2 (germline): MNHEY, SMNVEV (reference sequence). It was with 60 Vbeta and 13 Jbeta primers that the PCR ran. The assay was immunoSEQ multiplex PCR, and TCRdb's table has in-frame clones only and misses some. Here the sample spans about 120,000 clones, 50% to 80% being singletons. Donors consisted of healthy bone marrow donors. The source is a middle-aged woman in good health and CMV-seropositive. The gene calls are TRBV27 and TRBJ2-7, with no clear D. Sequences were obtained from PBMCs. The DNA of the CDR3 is TGTGCCAGCAGTTTGGCCCCCTTCTACGAGCAGTACTTC. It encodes CASSLAPFYEQYF.